One T cell receptor (beta chain) is described in this entry. Its antigen is still unknown. This sample is drawn from a study of cytomegalovirus exposure and HLA in healthy donors. The overall study: It was reported in a later analysis that the same platform had been used for the roughly 130 validation repertoires as for the 550 to 750 first-cohort repertoires. Study-wide results and limits: As confirmed in vitro, three CMV-associated chains were specific for CMV antigens.

The study drew the donors from its approximately 110-subject validation cohort, separate from the roughly 700-subject first cohort. Sequencing was performed with immunoSEQ multiplex PCR; in TCRdb, only in-frame clones are kept and a portion is missing. Of approximately 210,000 clones in the sample, around 88% were seen once. The length of the CDR3 is 12 residues. Trimming cost V 6 bases and J 10 bases, with 13 bases left between them. Germline-derived CDR1 and CDR2 are LNHDA and SQIVND (reference sequence). The chain recombines TRBV19 with TRBJ2-1, with D unresolved. This receptor was obtained from a woman younger than 35 in good health and CMV-seronegative. The sample consisted of PBMCs. In nucleotides, the CDR3 is TGTGCCAGTAGCACGACGTGGGCCGAGCAGTTCTTC. Translated: CASSTTWAEQFF. The variable domain in full, completed from reference TRBV19 and TRBJ2-1, reads DGGITQSPKYLFRKEGQNVTLSCEQNLNHDAMYWYRQDPGQGLRLIYYSQIVNDFQKGDIAEGYSVSREKKESFPLTVTSAQKNPTAFYLCASSTTWAEQFFGPGTRLTVL.